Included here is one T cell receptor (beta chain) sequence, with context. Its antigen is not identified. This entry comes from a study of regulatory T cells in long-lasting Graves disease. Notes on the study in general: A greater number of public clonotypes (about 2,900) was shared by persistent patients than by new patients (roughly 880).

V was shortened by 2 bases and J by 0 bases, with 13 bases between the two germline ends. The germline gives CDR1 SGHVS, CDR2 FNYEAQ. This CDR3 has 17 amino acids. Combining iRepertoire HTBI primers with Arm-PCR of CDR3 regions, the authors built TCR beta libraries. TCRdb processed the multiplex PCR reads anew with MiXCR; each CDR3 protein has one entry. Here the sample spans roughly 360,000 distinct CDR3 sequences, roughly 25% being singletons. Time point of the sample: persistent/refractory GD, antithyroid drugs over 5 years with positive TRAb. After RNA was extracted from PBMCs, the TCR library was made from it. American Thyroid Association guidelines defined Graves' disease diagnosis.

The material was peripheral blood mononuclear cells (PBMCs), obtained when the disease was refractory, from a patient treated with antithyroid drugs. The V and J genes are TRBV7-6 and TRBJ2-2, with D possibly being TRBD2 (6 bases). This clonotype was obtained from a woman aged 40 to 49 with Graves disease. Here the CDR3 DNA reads TGTGCCAGCAGCTTATGGTCTGGCGGGGCGAACACCGGGGAGCTGTTTTTT. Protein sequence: CASSLWSGGANTGELFF.